A single sample gave rise to the 25 T cell receptor beta chains below, sequenced in a study of CD8+CD57+ T cells in acquired aplastic anemia. CDR3 and TCR beta VDJ profiling relied on a genomic DNA template. MiXCR, run by TCRdb on the reads, gives a single entry per CDR3 protein. The sample yields over 150,000 distinct CDR3 sequences, about 44% seen once. By flow cytometry, patients selected for sequencing had shown an expansion of CD8+CD57+ cells. The sequenced sample was sorted CD4+, CD8+, or CD8+CD57+ T cells (not recorded which) from PBMCs. All receptors come from a human donor with aplastic anemia.

The gene calls are TRBV7-9 and TRBJ2-7; a weak D match, TRBD1 (5 bases). V dropped 1 base and J dropped 6 bases, with 13 bases sitting between them. Germline CDR1 reads SEHNR; CDR2 reads FQNEAQ (reference sequence). The CDR3 has 14 amino acids. For the CDR3, the DNA is TGTGCCAGCAGCTTAGTCGCCCTGGGGCTCGAGCAGTACTTC. Amino acid sequence: CASSLVALGLEQYF.

The CDR3 DNA sequence: TGTGCCAGCAGCCGGATGTCAGGGGTGCAGTATTTT. Amino acids: CASSRMSGVQYF. The gene calls are TRBV7-9 and TRBJ2-3, with a tentative D call TRBD1 (6 bases). Germline V CDR1 and CDR2: SEHNR, FQNEAQ (reference sequence). Trimming took off 5 bases at V and 11 bases at J, with 14 bases between the two ends. The CDR3 is 12 residues long.

The V call is TRBV10-3, the J call TRBJ1-6, with D maybe TRBD1 (5 bases). Germline CDR1 reads ENHRY; CDR2 reads SYGVKD. The CDR3 loop spans 15 amino acids. V lost 3 bases and J lost 9, with 15 bases in between. This CDR3 is CAISDGPGKGSPLHF. Written as DNA, the CDR3 is TGTGCCATCAGTGATGGTCCAGGGAAGGGTTCACCCCTCCACTTT.

The chain combines TRBV20-1 with TRBJ2-5; 12 nucleotides line up with TRBD2. The germline gives CDR1 DFQATT, CDR2 SNEGSKA (reference sequence). The junction had 11 bases not matched to a gene; V was cut back by 1 base and J by 5 bases. The CDR3 extends over 17 amino acids. The CDR3 region is CSARGGLAGVGEETQYF. Here the CDR3 DNA reads TGCAGTGCTAGAGGGGGACTAGCGGGCGTAGGGGAGGAGACCCAGTACTTC.

Notes on this clonotype: A much bigger clone sits one base away, suggesting this may be a read error. V is TRBV5-1 and J is TRBJ1-5; D gene uncertain. This CDR3 comprises 13 residues. The germline V gene encodes CDR1 SGHRS and CDR2 YFSETQ. V lost 3 bases and J lost 5, with 9 bases in between. For the CDR3, the DNA is TGCGCCAGCAGCTCTTCGGGATATCAGCCCCAGCATTTT. Translating it yields CASSSSGYQPQHF.

The sample holds a few counts of this clonotype. This rearrangement joins TRBV7-3 to TRBJ2-2; D unclear. The CDR3 runs to 14 residues. V lost 5 bases, J lost 8 bases, and 15 bases lay in between. CDR1 is SGHTA, CDR2 FQGTGA, per germline. The CDR3 sequence: CASSPWLGPGELFF. The CDR3 bases are TGTGCCAGCAGCCCCTGGCTGGGTCCGGGGGAGCTGTTTTTT.

This rearrangement joins TRBV24-1 to TRBJ1-2, with D perhaps matching TRBD1 (5 bases). Germline V gives CDR1 KGHDR, CDR2 SFDVKD. The CDR3 contains 14 residues. The V and J ends lost 2 bases and 8 bases respectively, with 14 bases between them. The CDR3 region is CATSDSSGAGGYTF. CDR3 coding DNA: TGTGCCACCAGTGATTCGAGCGGGGCCGGGGGCTACACCTTC.

Many counts were recorded for this clonotype. The chain carries TRBV12-3 or TRBV12-4 and TRBJ2-5; D gene ambiguous. There are 16 residues in the CDR3. V was pared by 1 base and J by 2 bases, with 14 bases between. CDR3 coding DNA: TGTGCCAGCAGTTTAGAAGGGTTTTGGGCACAAGAGACCCAGTACTTC. Amino acid sequence: CASSLEGFWAQETQYF.

This clonotype was counted many times. This rearrangement joins TRBV9 to TRBJ2-1; D is perhaps TRBD1 (5 bases). CDR3 length: 15 amino acids. Trimming removed 0 bases at V and 5 bases at J, with 12 bases between. Germline V CDR1 and CDR2: SGDLS, YYNGEE. CDR3 nucleotide sequence: TGTGCCAGCAGCGTAGCAGGTTGGGGCAACAATGAGCAGTTCTTC. It encodes CASSVAGWGNNEQFF.

The chain uses TRBV24-1 and TRBJ1-5, with D possibly matching TRBD1 (5 bases). With 8 bases removed from V and 1 base from J, the gap between germline ends came to 14 bases. This CDR3 has 15 amino acids. Per germline, CDR1 KGHDR and CDR2 SFDVKD. This CDR3 is CATTPGRGSNQPQHF. The CDR3, as DNA: TGTGCCACCACCCCGGGAAGGGGAAGCAATCAGCCCCAGCATTTT.

The chain is built from TRBV12-3 or TRBV12-4 and TRBJ2-5; no firm D call. The V end was cut by 2 bases, the J end by 2 bases, with 3 bases between. There are 12 residues in the CDR3. CDR3 nucleotide sequence: TGTGCCAGCAGTTTAATACAAGAGACCCAGTACTTC. It is translated as CASSLIQETQYF.

The chain combines TRBV29-1 with TRBJ2-1; D possibly corresponds to TRBD2 (5 bases). Germline V gene lookup returns CDR1 SQVTM and CDR2 ANQGSEA. With 5 bases removed from V and 9 bases from J, the gap between germline ends came to 11 bases. The CDR3 totals 11 residues. The CDR3 loop reads CSVRVGGEQFF. CDR3 nucleotide sequence: TGCAGCGTTCGGGTAGGAGGTGAGCAGTTCTTC.

This chain connects TRBV10-3 to TRBJ1-3; the D gene is possibly TRBD1 (6 bases). The V end lost 11 bases, the J end lost 0 bases, and 26 bases lay between the germline ends. Per germline, CDR1 ENHRY and CDR2 SYGVKD. This CDR3 comprises 18 residues. CDR3 DNA sequence: TGTGCCGGACGGTCGGAGACAGGCCTTCAAGACTCTGGAAACACCATATATTTT. This encodes CAGRSETGLQDSGNTIYF.

This clonotype was seen ten or more times. V and J are TRBV20-1 and TRBJ2-3, with 9 bases matching TRBD2. The CDR3 covers 16 residues. The trim removed 1 base at V and 1 base at J, leaving 6 bases unmatched. Germline loops: CDR1 DFQATT, CDR2 SNEGSKA (reference sequence). CDR3 sequence (DNA): TGCAGTGCTAGAGGCGGGGGGGCTAGGGGCACAGATACGCAGTATTTT. It specifies CSARGGGARGTDTQYF.

The chain combines TRBV27 with TRBJ1-1, with D tentatively TRBD1 (5 bases). V lost 2 bases to trimming and J lost 0 bases, with 13 bases between them. Germline CDR1 and CDR2: MNHEY and SMNVEV (reference sequence). The CDR3 is 16 amino acids. As DNA, the CDR3 is TGTGCCAGCAGTTTACAGGGATCTCGAATGAACACTGAAGCTTTCTTT. Translating gives CASSLQGSRMNTEAFF.

The V and J genes are TRBV25-1 and TRBJ1-4; the D gene is possibly TRBD1 (5 bases). This CDR3 comprises 13 residues. Germline CDR1 reads MGHDK; CDR2 reads SYGVNS. Trimming stripped 4 bases from V and 8 bases from J, with 11 bases between. The CDR3 DNA follows: TGTGCCAGCAGTGCGACAGCTAGGGAAAAACTGTTTTTT. Translating it yields CASSATAREKLFF.

The chain couples TRBV10-2 to TRBJ1-4, with 7 bases lining up with TRBD1. Germline V lookup: CDR1 WSHSY, CDR2 SAAADI. CDR3 length equals 15 residues. The CDR3 sequence: CDKTGCEATNEKLFF. The CDR3 nucleotides read TGCGACAAGACAGGGTGCGAGGCAACTAATGAAAAACTGTTTTTT.

At least ten counts were recorded for this clonotype. The J gene is TRBJ1-1, the V gene TRBV7-2; TRBD1 might be the D (6 bases). Per the germline V gene, CDR1 is SGHTA and CDR2 is FQGNSA. The CDR3 is made up of 16 amino acids. The V end lost 4 bases, the J end lost 4 bases, and 19 bases lay between the germline ends. The chain's CDR3 is CASSSSVGGGITEAFF. The CDR3 bases are TGTGCCAGCAGCTCCTCTGTAGGGGGGGGCATCACTGAAGCTTTCTTT.

This chain uses TRBV10-1 with TRBJ2-7, with 7 nucleotides matching TRBD1. CDR1 is WNHNN, CDR2 SYGVQD, per germline (reference sequence). V was pared by 8 bases and J by 4 bases, with 8 bases of the junction left unmatched. The CDR3 spans 13 residues. For the CDR3, the DNA is TGCGCCAGCGCGAGGACAGGATCATACGAGCAGTACTTC. It yields the protein CASARTGSYEQYF.

This clonotype has ten or more counts. This sequence joins TRBV5-4 and TRBJ1-2; tentatively, D is TRBD1 (5 bases). The CDR3 contains 12 residues. Germline V gene lookup returns CDR1 SGHNT and CDR2 YYREEE (reference sequence). The V gene lost 0 bases and the J gene lost 7 bases, with 7 bases spanning the gap. Here the CDR3 reads CASSLEGFGYTF. DNA for the CDR3: TGTGCCAGCAGCTTGGAGGGGTTTGGCTACACCTTC.

V is TRBV5-1 and J is TRBJ1-2; D may be TRBD1 (6 bases). Per germline, CDR1 SGHRS and CDR2 YFSETQ. V lost 4 bases and J lost 7, with 17 bases in between. This CDR3 comprises 14 residues. The CDR3 here is CASSVGKGGGGYTF. The CDR3 DNA follows: TGCGCCAGCAGCGTCGGAAAGGGGGGGGGTGGCTACACCTTC.

The CDR3 loop is CAWRGGMTYGYTF. Written as DNA, the CDR3 is TGTGCCTGGAGGGGGGGGATGACTTATGGCTACACCTTC. The rearrangement joins TRBV30 to TRBJ1-2, with D tentatively TRBD1 (5 bases). The CDR3 covers 13 residues. Trimming took 3 bases from V and 5 from J, leaving 13 bases between them. Per germline, CDR1 GTSNPN and CDR2 SVGIG (reference sequence).

This clonotype was found many times. The gene calls are TRBV10-3 and TRBJ1-1, with a possible D match to TRBD1 (5 bases). V shed 8 bases and J shed 0 bases, with 10 bases lying between them. The CDR3 extends over 13 amino acids. Looked up from germline, CDR1 is ENHRY and CDR2 is SYGVKD. The CDR3 DNA reads TGTGCCATCTCCGGGGGACTGAACACTGAAGCTTTCTTT. Its translation: CAISGGLNTEAFF.

The chain combines TRBV19 with TRBJ2-7; no reliable D call. V was clipped by 5 bases and J by 0 bases, with 11 bases between them. Germline V lookup: CDR1 LNHDA, CDR2 SQIVND (reference sequence). The CDR3 is made up of 14 amino acids. The CDR3 protein is CASSSRGGSYEQYF. For the CDR3, the DNA is TGTGCCAGTAGTTCTCGAGGCGGCTCCTACGAGCAGTACTTC.

The chain links TRBV10-3 to TRBJ1-1, with D maybe TRBD1 (5 bases). Germline CDR1 ENHRY, CDR2 SYGVKD. The V gene lost 0 bases and the J gene lost 5 bases, with 13 bases spanning the gap. The CDR3 is 15 residues long. DNA of the CDR3: TGTGCCATCAGTGAGTCTCGGGCCGAGGGGACTGAAGCTTTCTTT. Translating gives CAISESRAEGTEAFF.